A single sample gave rise to the 21 T cell receptor beta chains below, sequenced in a study of blood T cells in healthy people across ages. Primed by a sample-barcoded 5' primer and a J-beta primer mix, a second PCR proceeded for about 7 to 12 cycles. TCRdb fed the 5' RACE reads into MiXCR, producing one record per CDR3 protein. The sample shows 700,000 to 950,000 distinct CDR3 sequences, around 46% of them seen only once. The sample taken for sequencing was blood. All receptors derive from an older woman in good health.

The chain combines TRBV20-1 with TRBJ1-4, with unresolved D. CDR3 length: 16 amino acids. V gave up 1 base and J gave up 0 bases, with 12 bases separating them. Per germline, CDR1 DFQATT and CDR2 SNEGSKA (reference sequence). The CDR3 DNA is TGCAGTGCTAGAGTTCCAGGAATAGCAACTAATGAAAAACTGTTTTTT. It yields the protein CSARVPGIATNEKLFF.

The table lists this clonotype with a few counts. V gene TRBV15 combines with J gene TRBJ2-7; no clear D gene. CDR3 length equals 14 residues. Trimming cost V 0 bases and J 7 bases, with 13 bases left between them. Looked up from germline, CDR1 is LNHNV and CDR2 is YYDKDF (reference sequence). The CDR3 DNA follows: TGTGCCACCAGCAGAGATCGGTTAGGTAATGAGCAGTACTTC. This sequence encodes CATSRDRLGNEQYF.

V is TRBV6-7 and J is TRBJ2-1, with TRBD2 matching over 8 bases. TRBV6-7 is sorted into the ORF group, with uncertain function. The CDR3 totals 16 residues. V gave up 0 bases and J gave up 7 bases; unmatched junction bases: 8. The CDR3 sequence: CASSYSNMGTSNEQFF. In nucleotides, the CDR3 is TGTGCCAGCAGTTACTCGAACATGGGGACTAGTAATGAGCAGTTCTTC.

This chain uses TRBV29-1 with TRBJ1-1; TRBD1 might be the D (5 bases). The V gene lost 6 bases and the J gene lost 1 base, with 9 bases spanning the gap. Germline V lookup: CDR1 SQVTM, CDR2 ANQGSEA. The CDR3 has 12 residues. Here the CDR3 reads CSVTQGNTEAFF. DNA for the CDR3: TGCAGCGTGACCCAGGGGAACACTGAAGCTTTCTTT.

V usage is TRBV29-1 and J usage is TRBJ1-5, with no clear D. CDR3 length: 14 amino acids. Trimming left V 5 bases short and J 6 bases short, with 17 bases between. Germline V gene lookup returns CDR1 SQVTM and CDR2 ANQGSEA. In DNA, the CDR3 is TGCAGCGTTCTCCCACACCGGGAAGGTCAGCCCCAGCATTTT. This codes for CSVLPHREGQPQHF.

This clonotype was seen a handful of times. The genes are TRBV21-1 and TRBJ1-6. TRBV21-1 is a documented pseudogene. This CDR3 spans 15 amino acids. The CDR3 sequence: CASSKRCGETSPLHF. The CDR3 nucleotides read TGTGCCAGCAGCAAACGGTGCGGGGAAACTTCACCCCTCCACTTT.

This chain connects TRBV18 to TRBJ2-3; tentatively, D is TRBD2 (6 bases). The CDR3 covers 16 residues. Looked up from germline, CDR1 is KGHSH and CDR2 is LQKENI. The V and J ends lost 3 bases and 4 bases respectively, with 17 bases between them. The CDR3 nucleotides are TGTGCCAGCTCACCTAGCGGCCTTCTCGGGGCAGATACGCAGTATTTT. As protein: CASSPSGLLGADTQYF.

The chain carries TRBV9 and TRBJ2-3; 13 bases are shared with TRBD2. The CDR3 is made up of 17 amino acids. J was trimmed by 1 base and V by 4 bases; bases with no gene match: 6. CDR1 and CDR2 from the germline V gene are SGDLS and YYNGEE. CDR3 protein: CASSPSLAGGGTDTQYF. CDR3 nucleotides: TGTGCCAGCAGCCCTTCACTAGCGGGAGGGGGCACAGATACGCAGTATTTT.

V usage is TRBV5-1 and J usage is TRBJ1-1; 8 bases map to TRBD1. CDR1 is SGHRS and CDR2 is YFSETQ in the germline V gene. V was clipped by 9 bases and J by 4 bases; unmatched bases: 8. This CDR3 is 13 amino acids long. This CDR3 is CANLDRGSTEAFF. In nucleotides, the CDR3 is TGCGCCAACTTAGACAGGGGTAGCACTGAAGCTTTCTTT.

The genes are TRBV7-9 and TRBJ2-4; possibly TRBD1 for D (6 bases). The CDR3 contains 15 residues. V was cut by 2 bases and J by 8 bases, with 16 bases left in between. Per the germline V gene, CDR1 is SEHNR and CDR2 is FQNEAQ (reference sequence). The CDR3 spells CASSLWESKGDIQYF. CDR3 nucleotides: TGTGCCAGCAGCTTATGGGAGTCCAAGGGGGACATTCAGTACTTC.

There are a few counts of this clonotype. The V gene is TRBV5-5, the J gene TRBJ2-1; D is ambiguous. The germline gives CDR1 SGHKS, CDR2 YYEKEE (reference sequence). Trimming shortened V by 2 bases and J by 7 bases, and 13 bases separated the two germline ends. CDR3 length: 14 residues. CDR3 sequence reads: CASSFTTVRNEQFF. In nucleotides, the CDR3 is TGTGCCAGCAGCTTTACGACCGTGAGGAATGAGCAGTTCTTC.

This sequence joins TRBV6-6 and TRBJ2-1; 16 bases agree with TRBD2. The J segment lost 4 bases and the V segment lost 6 bases, leaving 3 bases of the junction unmatched. This CDR3 is built from 16 residues. Germline-derived CDR1 and CDR2 are MNHNY and SVGAGI (reference sequence). In DNA, the CDR3 is TGTGCCAGCAGACAGGGACTAGCGGGGGGGTACAATGAGCAGTTCTTC. Its protein product is CASRQGLAGGYNEQFF.

This clonotype came up once. The CDR3 sequence: CSASPARRAGGYNEQYF. Here the CDR3 DNA reads TGCAGTGCTAGCCCTGCCCGTCGAGCGGGGGGGTACAATGAGCAGTACTTC. The rearrangement links TRBV20-1 to TRBJ2-4; 10 bases map to TRBD2. V trimming: 3 bases; J trimming: 13 bases; junction bases outside the gene matches: 21. CDR1 is DFQATT, CDR2 SNEGSKA, per germline (reference sequence). The CDR3 has 17 residues.

The table lists this clonotype with a count of one. The J gene is TRBJ1-1, the V gene TRBV3-1; D is uncertain. The CDR3 length is 14 residues. V lost 1 base and J lost 1, with 7 bases in between. Germline V gene data show CDR1 as LGHDT and CDR2 as YNNKEL (reference sequence). The CDR3 sequence: CASSQVLANTEAFF. The DNA of the CDR3 is TGTGCCAGCAGCCAAGTTCTGGCGAACACTGAAGCTTTCTTT.

At least ten counts were recorded for this clonotype. The CDR3 DNA reads TGTGCCAGCAGTGACGCGGGGGCTGCCTACGAGCAGTACTTC. Encoded protein: CASSDAGAAYEQYF. This rearrangement joins TRBV6-4 to TRBJ2-7, with D possibly matching TRBD2 (7 bases). The CDR3 covers 14 residues. From germline, CDR1 is MRHNA and CDR2 SNTAGT. Trimming stripped 2 bases from V and 2 bases from J, with 10 bases between.

The chain employs TRBV6-2 or TRBV6-3 and TRBJ2-4; D remains unclear. The J call is uncertain, as TRBJ2-7 better fits the DNA end. Germline V lookup: CDR1 MNHEY, CDR2 SVGEGT. This CDR3 comprises 14 residues. The CDR3 reads CASSYGVTSYEQYF. CDR3 in DNA: TGTGCCAGCAGTTACGGGGTAACCTCCTACGAGCAGTACTTC.

This chain links TRBV20-1 with TRBJ2-1, with 12 bases that match TRBD2. V dropped 6 bases and J dropped 0; count of bases not matched to a gene: 12. This CDR3 is built from 18 residues. Germline CDR1 is DFQATT and CDR2 is SNEGSKA (reference sequence). CDR3 sequence (DNA): TGCAGTGCCAGGAGGACTAGCGGGGTATCCAGCTCCTACAATGAGCAGTTCTTC. Its protein is CSARRTSGVSSSYNEQFF.

The table lists this clonotype with a few counts. V is TRBV12-3 or TRBV12-4 and J is TRBJ2-5; 7 nucleotides align to TRBD1. Germline trimming cut 4 bases from V and 4 bases from J; bases unmatched to any gene: 6. This CDR3 has 14 residues. The CDR3 sequence: CASSSAGGLETQYF. The CDR3 region has the DNA TGTGCCAGCAGTTCCGCAGGGGGATTAGAGACCCAGTACTTC.

This clonotype was counted only a few times. The chain joins TRBV12-3 or TRBV12-4 to TRBJ1-5; 7 bases are a match to TRBD1. The CDR3 consists of 14 residues. V was clipped by 5 bases and J by 6 bases; unmatched bases: 7. The CDR3 DNA reads TGTGCCAGCAGTCCGGACAGGCTTCGTCAGCCCCAGCATTTT. Encoded protein: CASSPDRLRQPQHF.

Only a few counts were recorded for this clonotype. The V gene is TRBV29-1, the J gene TRBJ1-5; perhaps TRBD1 as D (6 bases). There are 14 residues in the CDR3. The V end lost 6 bases, the J end lost 6 bases, and 18 bases lay between the germline ends. CDR1 is SQVTM, CDR2 ANQGSEA, per germline. CDR3 loop: CSVRKGDQGQPQHF. CDR3 sequence (DNA): TGCAGCGTCCGAAAGGGGGATCAGGGTCAGCCCCAGCATTTT.

The gene calls are TRBV3-1 and TRBJ2-3; D uncertain. CDR3 size: 15 residues. V lost 0 bases to trimming and J lost 5 bases, with 12 bases between them. Germline V gives CDR1 LGHDT, CDR2 YNNKEL (reference sequence). In nucleotides, the CDR3 is TGTGCCAGCAGCCAAGACGCGAGACACCTAGATACGCAGTATTTT. Protein: CASSQDARHLDTQYF.